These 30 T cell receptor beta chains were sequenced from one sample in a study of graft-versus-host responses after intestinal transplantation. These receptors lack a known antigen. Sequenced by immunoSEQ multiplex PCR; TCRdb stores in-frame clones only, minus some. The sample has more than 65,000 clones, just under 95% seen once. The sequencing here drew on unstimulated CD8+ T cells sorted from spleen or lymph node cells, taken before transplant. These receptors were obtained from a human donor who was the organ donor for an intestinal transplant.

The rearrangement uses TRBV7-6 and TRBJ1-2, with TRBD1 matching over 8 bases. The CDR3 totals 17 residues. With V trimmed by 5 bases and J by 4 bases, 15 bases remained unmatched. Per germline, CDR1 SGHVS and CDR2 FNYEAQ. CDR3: CASSPDRVGSLVYGYTF. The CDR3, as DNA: TGTGCCAGCAGCCCGGACAGGGTTGGTTCTTTGGTCTATGGCTACACCTTC.

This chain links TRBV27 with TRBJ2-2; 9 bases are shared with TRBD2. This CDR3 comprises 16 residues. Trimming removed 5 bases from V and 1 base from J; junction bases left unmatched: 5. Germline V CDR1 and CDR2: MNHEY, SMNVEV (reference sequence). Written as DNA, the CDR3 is TGTGCCAGCAGTCTGGGACTAGCCCTGAACACCGGGGAGCTGTTTTTT. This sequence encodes CASSLGLALNTGELFF.

The CDR3, as DNA: TGTGCCAGCAGCTCAGGACAGGTTACCCCCTACGAGCAGTACTTC. It codes for CASSSGQVTPYEQYF. This chain joins TRBV16 and TRBJ2-7, with 7 nucleotides matching TRBD1. CDR1 is KGHSY, CDR2 FQNENV, per germline. J lost 2 bases, V lost 5 bases, and 9 bases had no gene match. The CDR3 length is 15 residues.

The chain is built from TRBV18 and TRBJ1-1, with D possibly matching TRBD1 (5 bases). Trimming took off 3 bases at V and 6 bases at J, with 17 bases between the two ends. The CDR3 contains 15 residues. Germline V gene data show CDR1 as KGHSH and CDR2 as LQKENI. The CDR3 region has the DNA TGTGCCAGCTCACCCTCAAGGGGAAGAGGCCCTGAAGCTTTCTTT. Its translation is CASSPSRGRGPEAFF. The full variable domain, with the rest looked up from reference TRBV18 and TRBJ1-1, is NAGVMQNPRHLVRRRGQEARLRCSPMKGHSHVYWYRQLPEEGLKFMVYLQKENIIDESGMPKERFSAEFPKEGPSILRIQQVVRGDSAAYFCASSPSRGRGPEAFFGQGTRLTVV.

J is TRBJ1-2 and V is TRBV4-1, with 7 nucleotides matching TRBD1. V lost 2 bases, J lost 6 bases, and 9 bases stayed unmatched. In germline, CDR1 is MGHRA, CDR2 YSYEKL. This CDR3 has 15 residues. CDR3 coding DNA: TGCGCCAGCAGCCAATTAGCCGGGACAGTAGATGGCTACACCTTC. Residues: CASSQLAGTVDGYTF.

CDR3 loop: CAISLQGRTGELFF. The CDR3 region has the DNA TGTGCCATCAGCTTACAGGGGCGAACCGGGGAGCTGTTTTTT. The rearrangement uses TRBV10-3 and TRBJ2-2; 7 bases align to TRBD1. The germline CDR1 and CDR2 sequences are ENHRY and SYGVKD. The CDR3 extends over 14 amino acids. With 6 bases clipped from V and 5 bases from J, the junction kept 6 bases outside the gene matches.

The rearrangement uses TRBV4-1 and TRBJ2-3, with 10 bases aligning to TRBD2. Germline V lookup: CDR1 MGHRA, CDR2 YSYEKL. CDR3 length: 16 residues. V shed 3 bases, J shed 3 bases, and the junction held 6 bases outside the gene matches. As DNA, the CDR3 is TGCGCCAGCAGCCACCCTCTAGCGGGGGTTACAGATACGCAGTATTTT. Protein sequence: CASSHPLAGVTDTQYF.

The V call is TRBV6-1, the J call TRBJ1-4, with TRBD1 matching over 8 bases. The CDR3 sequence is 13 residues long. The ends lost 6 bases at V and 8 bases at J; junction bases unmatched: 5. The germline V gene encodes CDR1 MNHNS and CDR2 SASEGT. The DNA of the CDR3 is TGTGCCAGCAGAAACAGGGGGGACGAAAAACTGTTTTTT. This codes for CASRNRGDEKLFF.

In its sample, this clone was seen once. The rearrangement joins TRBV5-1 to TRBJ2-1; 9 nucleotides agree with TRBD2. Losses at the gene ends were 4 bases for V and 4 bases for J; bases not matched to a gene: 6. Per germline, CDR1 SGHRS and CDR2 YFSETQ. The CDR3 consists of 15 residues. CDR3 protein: CASSLSGGIYNEQFF. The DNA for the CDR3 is TGCGCCAGCAGCCTCAGCGGGGGGATTTACAATGAGCAGTTCTTC.

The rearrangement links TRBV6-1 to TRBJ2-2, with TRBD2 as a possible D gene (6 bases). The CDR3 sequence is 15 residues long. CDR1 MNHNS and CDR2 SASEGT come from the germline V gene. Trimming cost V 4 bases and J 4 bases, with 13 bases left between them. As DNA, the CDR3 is TGTGCCAGCAGTGCGGTTAGCGGCTTCACCGGGGAGCTGTTTTTT. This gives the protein CASSAVSGFTGELFF.

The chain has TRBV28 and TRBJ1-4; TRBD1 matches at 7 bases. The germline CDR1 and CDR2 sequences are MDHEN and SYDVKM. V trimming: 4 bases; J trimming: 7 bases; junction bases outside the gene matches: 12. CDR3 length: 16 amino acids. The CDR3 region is CASSSRTDRVSEKLFF. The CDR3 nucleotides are TGTGCCAGCAGTTCTAGGACCGACAGGGTTAGTGAAAAACTGTTTTTT.

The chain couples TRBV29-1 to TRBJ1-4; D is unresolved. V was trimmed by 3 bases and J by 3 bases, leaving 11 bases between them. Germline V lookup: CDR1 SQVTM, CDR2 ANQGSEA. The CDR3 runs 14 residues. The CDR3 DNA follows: TGCAGCGTTGAGGAGGGCGCGGCTAATGAAAAACTGTTTTTT. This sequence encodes CSVEEGAANEKLFF.

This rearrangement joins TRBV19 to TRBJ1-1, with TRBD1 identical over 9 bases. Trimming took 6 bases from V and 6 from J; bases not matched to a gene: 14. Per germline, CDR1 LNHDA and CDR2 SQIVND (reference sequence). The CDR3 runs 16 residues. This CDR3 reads CASRTDRQGVVAEAFF. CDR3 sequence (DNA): TGTGCCAGTAGGACGGACCGACAGGGGGTGGTTGCTGAAGCTTTCTTT.

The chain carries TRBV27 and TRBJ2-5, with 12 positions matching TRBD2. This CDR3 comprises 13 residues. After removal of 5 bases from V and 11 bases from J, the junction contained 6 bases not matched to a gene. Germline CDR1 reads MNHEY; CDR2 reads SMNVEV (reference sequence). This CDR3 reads CASSPGLAGYQYF. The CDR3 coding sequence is TGTGCCAGCAGTCCCGGACTAGCGGGGTATCAGTACTTC.

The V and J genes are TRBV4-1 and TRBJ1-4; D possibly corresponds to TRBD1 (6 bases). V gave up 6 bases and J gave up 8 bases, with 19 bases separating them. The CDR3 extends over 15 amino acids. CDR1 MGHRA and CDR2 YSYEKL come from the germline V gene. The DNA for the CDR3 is TGCGCCAGCAGACAGGGAGTGGGGGTTTCGGAAAAACTGTTTTTT. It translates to CASRQGVGVSEKLFF.

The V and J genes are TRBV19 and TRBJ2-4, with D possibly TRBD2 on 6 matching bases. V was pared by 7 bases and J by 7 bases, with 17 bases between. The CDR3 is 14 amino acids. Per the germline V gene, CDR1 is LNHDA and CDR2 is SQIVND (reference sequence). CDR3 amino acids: CASTLMDGGNIQYF. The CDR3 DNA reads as TGTGCCAGTACCCTGATGGACGGAGGGAACATTCAGTACTTC.

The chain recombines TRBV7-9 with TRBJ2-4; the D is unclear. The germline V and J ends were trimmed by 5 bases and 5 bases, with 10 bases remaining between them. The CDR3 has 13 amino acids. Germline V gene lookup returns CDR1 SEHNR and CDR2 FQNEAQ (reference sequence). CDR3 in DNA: TGTGCCAGCAGCCCAGTTGCAGAAAACATTCAGTACTTC. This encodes CASSPVAENIQYF.

CDR3 nucleotides: TGTGCCAGCAGCCAAGATGGAGGGGCGTTAGGCTCCTACGAGCAGTACTTC. Translated: CASSQDGGALGSYEQYF. The chain uses TRBV4-2 and TRBJ2-7, with D possibly being TRBD2 (6 bases). Germline CDR1 is LGHNA and CDR2 is YNFKEQ. The CDR3 has 17 amino acids. V lost 0 bases and J 0 bases, leaving 15 bases between the germline ends.

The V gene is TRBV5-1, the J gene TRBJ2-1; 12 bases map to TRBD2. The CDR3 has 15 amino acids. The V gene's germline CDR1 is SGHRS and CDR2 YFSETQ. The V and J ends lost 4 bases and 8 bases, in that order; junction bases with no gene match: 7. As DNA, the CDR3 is TGCGCCAGCAGCCCTGCTAGCGGGGGGGCGGATGAGCAGTTCTTC. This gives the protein CASSPASGGADEQFF.

In DNA, the CDR3 is TGCAGCGTTGACAGTCTAGGGCAGGGGGAAGGCTATGGCTACACCTTC. Translation gives CSVDSLGQGEGYGYTF. The chain joins TRBV29-1 to TRBJ1-2, with 7 nucleotides matching TRBD1. The V and J ends lost 3 bases and 4 bases, in that order; junction bases with no gene match: 14. Germline CDR1 SQVTM, CDR2 ANQGSEA. This CDR3 spans 16 amino acids.

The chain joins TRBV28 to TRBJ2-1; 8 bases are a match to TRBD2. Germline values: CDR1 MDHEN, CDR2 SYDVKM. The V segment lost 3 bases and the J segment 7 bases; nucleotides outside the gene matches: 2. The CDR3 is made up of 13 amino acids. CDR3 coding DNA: TGTGCCAGCAGTTTGGGCGGGGGGAATGAGCAGTTCTTC. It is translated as CASSLGGGNEQFF.

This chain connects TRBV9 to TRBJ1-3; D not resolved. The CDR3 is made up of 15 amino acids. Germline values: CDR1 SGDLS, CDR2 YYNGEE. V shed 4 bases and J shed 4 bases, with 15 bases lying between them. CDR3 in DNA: TGTGCCAGCAGCCCAGATGTGGGGAGAGGAAACACCATATATTTT. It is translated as CASSPDVGRGNTIYF.

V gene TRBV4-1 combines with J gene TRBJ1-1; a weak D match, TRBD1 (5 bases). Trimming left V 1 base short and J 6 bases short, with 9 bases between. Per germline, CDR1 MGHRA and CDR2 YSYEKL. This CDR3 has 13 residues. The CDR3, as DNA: TGCGCCAGCAGCCAAGGCAGGGTGTCTGAAGCTTTCTTT. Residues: CASSQGRVSEAFF.

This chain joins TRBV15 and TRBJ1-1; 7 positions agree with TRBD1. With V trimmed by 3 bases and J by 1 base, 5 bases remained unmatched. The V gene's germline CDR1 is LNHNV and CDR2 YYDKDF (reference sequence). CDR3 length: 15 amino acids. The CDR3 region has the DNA TGTGCCACCAGCAGGAGGACAGGAAAGAACACTGAAGCTTTCTTT. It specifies CATSRRTGKNTEAFF.

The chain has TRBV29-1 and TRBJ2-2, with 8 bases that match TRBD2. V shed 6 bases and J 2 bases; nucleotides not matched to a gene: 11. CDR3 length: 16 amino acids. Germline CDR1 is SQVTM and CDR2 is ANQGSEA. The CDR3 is CSVAGANPLNTGELFF. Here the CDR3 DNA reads TGCAGCGTAGCGGGAGCAAACCCATTAAACACCGGGGAGCTGTTTTTT.

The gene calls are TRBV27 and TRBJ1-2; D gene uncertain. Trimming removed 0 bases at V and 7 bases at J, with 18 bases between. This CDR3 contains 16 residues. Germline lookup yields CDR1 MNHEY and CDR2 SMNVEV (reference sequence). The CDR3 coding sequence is TGTGCCAGCAGTTTATCGACCGGACCCGGGAGCGGTGGCTACACCTTC. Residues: CASSLSTGPGSGGYTF.

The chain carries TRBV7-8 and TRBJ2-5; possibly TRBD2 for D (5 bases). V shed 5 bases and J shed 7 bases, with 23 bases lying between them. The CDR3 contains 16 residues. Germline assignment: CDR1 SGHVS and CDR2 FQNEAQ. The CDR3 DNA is TGTGCCAGCAGCAACCCACACGATGCAGCCGGAGGGACCCAGTACTTC. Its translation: CASSNPHDAAGGTQYF.

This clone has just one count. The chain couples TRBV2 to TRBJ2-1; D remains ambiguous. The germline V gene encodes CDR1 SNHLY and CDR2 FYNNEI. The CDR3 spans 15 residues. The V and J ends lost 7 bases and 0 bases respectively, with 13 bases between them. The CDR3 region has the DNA TGTGCCAGCAATGAGGTCCCGAGCTCCTACAATGAGCAGTTCTTC. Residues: CASNEVPSSYNEQFF.

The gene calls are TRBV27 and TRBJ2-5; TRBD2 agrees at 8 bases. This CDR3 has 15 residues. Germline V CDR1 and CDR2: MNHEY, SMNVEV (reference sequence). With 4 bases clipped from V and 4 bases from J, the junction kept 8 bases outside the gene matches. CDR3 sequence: CASSWTGGPGETQYF. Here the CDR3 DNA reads TGTGCCAGCAGTTGGACGGGGGGGCCTGGAGAGACCCAGTACTTC.

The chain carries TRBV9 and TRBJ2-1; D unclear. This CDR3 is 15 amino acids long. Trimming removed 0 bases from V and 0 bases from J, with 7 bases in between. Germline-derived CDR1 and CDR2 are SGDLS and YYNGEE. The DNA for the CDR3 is TGTGCCAGCAGCGTAGACCTGAGCTCCTACAATGAGCAGTTCTTC. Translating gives CASSVDLSSYNEQFF.